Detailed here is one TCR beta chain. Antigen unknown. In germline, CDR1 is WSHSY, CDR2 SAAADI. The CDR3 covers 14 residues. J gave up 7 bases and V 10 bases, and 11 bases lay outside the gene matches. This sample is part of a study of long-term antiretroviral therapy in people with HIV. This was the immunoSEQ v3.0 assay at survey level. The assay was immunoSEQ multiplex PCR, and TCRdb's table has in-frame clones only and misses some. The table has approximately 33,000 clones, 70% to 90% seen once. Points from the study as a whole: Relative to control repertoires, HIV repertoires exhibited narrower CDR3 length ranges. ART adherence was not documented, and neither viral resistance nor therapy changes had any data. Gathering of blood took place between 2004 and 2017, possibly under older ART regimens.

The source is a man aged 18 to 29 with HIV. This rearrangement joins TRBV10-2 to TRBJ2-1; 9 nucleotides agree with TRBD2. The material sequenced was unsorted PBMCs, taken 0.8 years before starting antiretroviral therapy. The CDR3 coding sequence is TGCGCCAATCCGCCGGGACTAGCAATAAATGAGCAGTTCTTC. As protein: CANPPGLAINEQFF.